Below, 17 T cell receptor beta chains from the same sample are listed, as sequenced in a study of cytomegalovirus exposure and HLA in healthy donors. PCR involved 60 Vbeta and 13 Jbeta primers. This table comes from immunoSEQ multiplex PCR, and its TCRdb copy is limited to in-frame clones, with some not included. Of about 93,000 clones listed, approximately 72% are singletons. Sequences were obtained from PBMCs. These receptors were collected from a middle-aged woman in good health and CMV-seronegative.

The J gene is TRBJ1-2, the V gene TRBV9; 7 nucleotides match TRBD1. This CDR3 has 16 amino acids. The V gene's germline CDR1 is SGDLS and CDR2 YYNGEE. Trimming took 3 bases from V and 5 from J; bases not matched to a gene: 13. The CDR3 DNA is TGTGCCAGCAGCGCACCCAAAGGGACAGCCCCTTATGGCTACACCTTC. Amino acid sequence: CASSAPKGTAPYGYTF.

V usage is TRBV27 and J usage is TRBJ2-5; 12 bases agree with TRBD2. The closer fit of TRBJ2-7 to the DNA end suggests the J call may be wrong. The CDR3 is made up of 13 amino acids. In germline, CDR1 is MNHEY, CDR2 SMNVEV (reference sequence). CDR3 in amino acids: CASRTSGVYEQYF. The CDR3 nucleotides are TGTGCCTCCCGGACTAGCGGGGTCTACGAGCAGTACTTC.

The chain employs TRBV14 and TRBJ1-6, with 9 bases fitting TRBD1. The V segment lost 4 bases and the J segment 7 bases; nucleotides outside the gene matches: 2. This CDR3 comprises 14 residues. Germline-derived CDR1 and CDR2 are SGHDN and FVKESK. As DNA, the CDR3 is TGTGCCAGCAGCCTCGGACAGGGGAATTCACCCCTCCACTTT. Its protein is CASSLGQGNSPLHF. The complete variable domain, with remaining parts taken from reference TRBV14 and TRBJ1-6, reads EAGVTQFPSHSVIEKGQTVTLRCDPISGHDNLYWYRRVMGKEIKFLLHFVKESKQDESGMPNNRFLAERTGGTYSTLKVQPAELEDSGVYFCASSLGQGNSPLHFGNGTRLTVT.

V and J are TRBV28 and TRBJ2-7, with D uncertain. V lost 3 bases, J lost 0 bases, and 12 bases lay in between. Germline CDR1 and CDR2: MDHEN and SYDVKM. This CDR3 comprises 15 residues. CDR3 sequence (DNA): TGTGCCAGCAGTTTTACCGGAGCCCTCTCCTACGAGCAGTACTTC. Residues: CASSFTGALSYEQYF. Based on the CDR3 plus reference TRBV28 and TRBJ2-7, the full variable domain is DVKVTQSSRYLVKRTGEKVFLECVQDMDHENMFWYRQDPGLGLRLIYFSYDVKMKEKGDIPEGYSVSREKKERFSLILESASTNQTSMYLCASSFTGALSYEQYFGPGTRLTVT.

The chain is built from TRBV2 and TRBJ2-7; D unclear. V was clipped by 6 bases and J by 2 bases, with 17 bases between them. CDR1 SNHLY and CDR2 FYNNEI come from the germline V gene. The CDR3 is 15 residues long. CDR3 coding DNA: TGTGCCAGCAGGAAAGACAAGAGCACAACCTACGAGCAGTACTTC. It codes for CASRKDKSTTYEQYF.

The chain uses TRBV28 and TRBJ1-1; 11 nucleotides match TRBD1. The CDR3 has 14 amino acids. Germline lookup yields CDR1 MDHEN and CDR2 SYDVKM. J lost 10 bases, V lost 5 bases, and 9 bases had no gene match. The CDR3 coding sequence is TGTGCCAGCAGTGAACCGGGACAGGGGGAACGAGCTTTCTTT. It encodes CASSEPGQGERAFF.

The V and J genes are TRBV2 and TRBJ1-5; D perhaps matches TRBD1 (5 bases). The germline V gene encodes CDR1 SNHLY and CDR2 FYNNEI. This CDR3 comprises 15 residues. V was trimmed by 7 bases and J by 2 bases, leaving 15 bases between them. In nucleotides, the CDR3 is TGTGCCAGCACCCTAGGCAGGGTTGGCAATCAGCCCCAGCATTTT. It codes for CASTLGRVGNQPQHF.

This clone was seen once. This chain connects TRBV29-1 to TRBJ1-2, with 9 bases identical to TRBD1. Germline assignment: CDR1 SQVTM and CDR2 ANQGSEA. The length of the CDR3 is 13 residues. V dropped 3 bases and J dropped 7; count of bases not matched to a gene: 6. In DNA, the CDR3 is TGCAGCGTTGATCCACAGGGGGCGGGTGGCTACACCTTC. Translating gives CSVDPQGAGGYTF. Full variable domain (missing parts from reference TRBV29-1 and TRBJ1-2): SAVISQKPSRDICQRGTSLTIQCQVDSQVTMMFWYRQQPGQSLTLIATANQGSEATYESGFVIDKFPISRPNLTFSTLTVSNMSPEDSSIYLCSVDPQGAGGYTFGSGTRLTVV.

This clone occurred a few times. The rearrangement links TRBV25-1 to TRBJ1-1, with 8 bases identical to TRBD1. CDR1 is MGHDK and CDR2 is SYGVNS in the germline V gene. After removal of 4 bases from V and 12 bases from J, the junction contained 13 bases not matched to a gene. The CDR3 extends over 14 amino acids. CDR3: CASSGGQGLKGTFF. Here the CDR3 DNA reads TGTGCCAGCAGTGGTGGACAGGGCTTGAAGGGAACTTTCTTT.

The CDR3 region is CASIPQGWHQPQHF. The CDR3 region has the DNA TGTGCCAGCATACCCCAGGGATGGCATCAGCCCCAGCATTTT. The chain has TRBV28 and TRBJ1-5; D might be TRBD1 (5 bases). CDR3 length: 14 amino acids. Germline V gives CDR1 MDHEN, CDR2 SYDVKM. V gave up 7 bases and J gave up 5 bases, with 15 bases separating them. The full variable domain, completed using reference TRBV28 and TRBJ1-5, is DVKVTQSSRYLVKRTGEKVFLECVQDMDHENMFWYRQDPGLGLRLIYFSYDVKMKEKGDIPEGYSVSREKKERFSLILESASTNQTSMYLCASIPQGWHQPQHFGDGTRLSIL.

A remark on this clone: One end of the junction does not line up with germline, which may come from a read error. Other DNA sequences of this sample code for an identical CDR3. The CDR3 sequence: CASSLTGDSGNTIYF. The CDR3, as DNA: TGTGCCAGCAGCTTAACAGGGGACTCTGGAAACACCATATACTTT. The J gene is TRBJ1-3, the V gene TRBV11-3; 7 bases align to TRBD1. CDR1 and CDR2 (germline): SGHNT, YENEEA. The CDR3 has 15 amino acids.

This clone was counted a few times. This chain uses TRBV10-3 with TRBJ1-2; D not certain. The CDR3 covers 13 residues. The V end was cut by 2 bases, the J end by 4 bases, with 8 bases between. Germline lookup yields CDR1 ENHRY and CDR2 SYGVKD. This CDR3 is CAISEDGSYGYTF. CDR3 in DNA: TGTGCCATCAGTGAGGACGGGAGCTATGGCTACACCTTC.

This clone was recorded a few times. This chain links TRBV2 with TRBJ1-5; 7 bases fit TRBD1. CDR1 SNHLY and CDR2 FYNNEI come from the germline V gene. The CDR3 is 15 amino acids. V lost 7 bases to trimming and J lost 4 bases; unmatched junction nucleotides: 10. Here the CDR3 reads CASTWDPRGNQPQHF. The CDR3 DNA reads as TGTGCCAGCACGTGGGACCCCAGGGGGAATCAGCCCCAGCATTTT. The variable domain in full, with the rest retrieved from reference TRBV2 and TRBJ1-5, is EPEVTQTPSHQVTQMGQEVILRCVPISNHLYFYWYRQILGQKVEFLVSFYNNEISEKSEIFDDQFSVERPDGSNFTLKIRSTKLEDSAMYFCASTWDPRGNQPQHFGDGTRLSIL.

This clone was counted only a few times. The CDR3 DNA sequence: TGTGCCAGCAGTTCCATACAGGCCCTGGGCAATCAGCCCCAGCATTTT. Encoded protein: CASSSIQALGNQPQHF. The chain combines TRBV27 with TRBJ1-5, with D possibly TRBD1 on 5 matching bases. Germline lookup yields CDR1 MNHEY and CDR2 SMNVEV (reference sequence). V lost 4 bases and J 2 bases, leaving 15 bases between the germline ends. This CDR3 has 16 residues.

The chain couples TRBV28 to TRBJ2-7; maybe TRBD2 (6 bases). Germline V gives CDR1 MDHEN, CDR2 SYDVKM. Trimming removed 2 bases from V and 3 bases from J, with 20 bases in between. The CDR3 loop spans 17 amino acids. The DNA of the CDR3 is TGTGCCAGCAGTTTAATCGGGGCCACTAGCACGTTCTACGAGCAGTACTTC. This sequence encodes CASSLIGATSTFYEQYF. The full variable domain, in which reference TRBV28 and TRBJ2-7 provide the parts outside the CDR3, is DVKVTQSSRYLVKRTGEKVFLECVQDMDHENMFWYRQDPGLGLRLIYFSYDVKMKEKGDIPEGYSVSREKKERFSLILESASTNQTSMYLCASSLIGATSTFYEQYFGPGTRLTVT.

The CDR3: CASRKTGVQPQHF. In nucleotides, the CDR3 is TGTGCCAGCAGGAAGACAGGGGTTCAGCCCCAGCATTTT. V gene TRBV28 combines with J gene TRBJ1-5, with 8 bases lining up with TRBD1. The V gene's germline CDR1 is MDHEN and CDR2 SYDVKM. The CDR3 is 13 residues long. The junction had 4 bases not matched to a gene; V was cut back by 6 bases and J by 6 bases.

The chain is built from TRBV29-1 and TRBJ1-1; 8 positions agree with TRBD1. CDR3 length: 15 amino acids. Germline V CDR1 and CDR2: SQVTM, ANQGSEA. J was trimmed by 5 bases and V by 2 bases; bases with no gene match: 10. For the CDR3, the DNA is TGCAGCGTTGAATGGCAGGGGGCTGTTAGTACTGAAGCTTTCTTT. This codes for CSVEWQGAVSTEAFF.